The 27 T cell receptor beta chains in this list originate from one sample, sequenced in a study of T cell clonality in common variable immunodeficiency. Clones were sequenced by immunoSEQ multiplex PCR, and TCRdb holds only the in-frame ones, with some missing. This sample carries 25,000 to 35,000 clones, none of them present only once. Their antigens are not known. Study outcomes and limitations: Common variable immunodeficiency TCR beta sequences reportedly had fewer deletions and N-nucleotide insertions.

Sequenced input: peripheral blood mononuclear cells. These receptors came from a human donor with common variable immunodeficiency.

This clone has more than one count but fewer than ten. The read ends 3 residues shy of where the CDR3 ends; the end is completed using the germline J gene. This sequence joins TRBV2 and TRBJ2-7; 13 positions agree with TRBD2. V lost 6 bases, J lost 4 bases, and 6 bases stayed unmatched. This CDR3 contains 15 residues. CDR1 is SNHLY and CDR2 is FYNNEI in the germline V gene. CDR3 loop: CASRLGTSGTYEQYF. The CDR3 bases that were read are TGTGCCAGCAGGCTCGGGACTAGCGGGACATACGAG.

This clone was detected many times. The read ends 3 residues shy of where the CDR3 ends; the end is completed using the germline J gene. The V and J genes are TRBV27 and TRBJ2-3; possibly TRBD2 for D (5 bases). This CDR3 is built from 14 residues. Trimming took off 3 bases at V and 8 bases at J, with 15 bases between the two ends. Germline CDR1 reads MNHEY; CDR2 reads SMNVEV (reference sequence). The covered CDR3 bases are TGTGCCAGCAGTTTGTTAGCTGGAGGAGCTACG. This translates into CASSLLAGGAT. The whole CDR3 reads CASSLLAGGATQYF.

This clone was counted ten times or more. The DNA ends 3 residues before the CDR3 does, and the rest of the CDR3 is filled in from the germline J gene. The V and J genes are TRBV20-1 and TRBJ2-2; D gene uncertain. This CDR3 is 16 amino acids long. Germline assignment: CDR1 DFQATT and CDR2 SNEGSKA (reference sequence). V lost 3 bases, J lost 2 bases, and 16 bases lay in between. The CDR3 reads CSASPPRLRNTGELFF. CDR3 bases read: TGCAGTGCTAGCCCCCCAAGGTTGAGAAACACCGGGGAG.

This clone was picked up many times. The read is 3 residues too short to cover the CDR3 end, so that end is filled in from the germline J gene. The chain uses TRBV7-8 and TRBJ2-1; 8 bases are a match to TRBD2. The CDR3 runs 14 residues. The germline V gene encodes CDR1 SGHVS and CDR2 FQNEAQ. The V gene end was trimmed by 8 bases and the J gene end by 4 bases; junction bases not matched to a gene: 7. The CDR3 bases that were read are TGTGCCAGCCGAGATAGCGGGAATTACAATGAG. Translation gives CASRDSGNYNE. The entire CDR3 reads CASRDSGNYNEQFF.

This clone came up many times. The missing CDR3 end, 3 residues past where the read stops, is filled in from the germline J gene. This chain connects TRBV19 to TRBJ2-4; 11 positions match TRBD1. Germline trimming cut 5 bases from V and 6 bases from J; bases unmatched to any gene: 6. This CDR3 has 15 residues. The V gene's germline CDR1 is LNHDA and CDR2 SQIVND (reference sequence). The sequenced part of the CDR3 DNA is TGTGCCAGTAGTCCAACCGGGACAGGGGGAAACATT. Translation: CASSPTGTGGNI. The complete CDR3 sequence is CASSPTGTGGNIQYF.

This clone has only a few counts. Read data end 3 residues before the CDR3 end; the end is taken from the germline J gene. V and J are TRBV7-9 and TRBJ1-5, with a possible D match to TRBD1 (5 bases). Germline lookup yields CDR1 SEHNR and CDR2 FQNEAQ (reference sequence). Trimming stripped 1 base from V and 2 bases from J, with 6 bases between. This CDR3 has 14 residues. Incomplete CDR3 DNA: TGTGCCAGCAGCTTAGGGGGCGGCAATCAGCCC. Protein product: CASSLGGGNQP. In full, the CDR3 reads CASSLGGGNQPQHF.

Regarding this clone: The read ends 3 residues before the CDR3 terminus; that terminus is restored from the germline J gene. The V call is TRBV7-3, the J call TRBJ1-1; 7 bases match TRBD1. CDR1 is SGHTA and CDR2 is FQGTGA in the germline V gene. V shed 5 bases and J 4 bases; nucleotides not matched to a gene: 4. The CDR3 loop spans 13 amino acids. Partial CDR3 DNA: TGTGCCAGCAGCGTGGGACAGTTCACTGAA. Its protein product is CASSVGQFTE. The whole CDR3 sequence is CASSVGQFTEAFF.

This clone has only a few counts. The CDR3 end lies 3 residues beyond the end of the read and is filled in from the germline J gene. The chain carries TRBV20-1 and TRBJ2-7, with a possible D match to TRBD2 (6 bases). V was shortened by 7 bases and J by 0 bases, with 16 bases between the two germline ends. This CDR3 contains 14 residues. Germline CDR1 reads DFQATT; CDR2 reads SNEGSKA (reference sequence). CDR3 DNA (partial): TGCAGTGGCATTGAGCGGGCGACCTCCTACGAG. This translates into CSGIERATSYE. The complete CDR3 reads CSGIERATSYEQYF.

A word on this clone: The CDR3 end falls 3 residues outside the read, so it is completed with the germline J gene. The chain links TRBV11-2 to TRBJ2-2, with D possibly TRBD1 on 6 matching bases. V lost 7 bases, J lost 6 bases, and 6 bases lay in between. The germline V gene has CDR1 SGHAT and CDR2 FQNNGV. This CDR3 has 11 amino acids. The CDR3 region is CASNRAGELFF. The covered CDR3 bases are TGTGCCAGCAACAGGGCCGGGGAG. The full variable domain, with the rest looked up from reference TRBV11-2 and TRBJ2-2, is EAGVAQSPRYKIIEKRQSVAFWCNPISGHATLYWYQQILGQGPKLLIQFQNNGVVDDSQLPKDRFSAERLKGVDSTLKIQPAKLEDSAVYLCASNRAGELFFGEGSRLTVL.

This clone occurred many times. The read halts 3 residues ahead of the CDR3 end, with the missing end drawn from the germline J gene. The chain uses TRBV19 and TRBJ2-1; D is possibly TRBD2 (5 bases). The CDR3 spans 13 residues. V was cut by 1 base and J by 7 bases, with 8 bases left in between. Germline V gene lookup returns CDR1 LNHDA and CDR2 SQIVND (reference sequence). CDR3 DNA, as far as it was read: TGTGCCAGTAGTATAGTCCTAGCAAATGAG. Residues: CASSIVLANE. The CDR3, in full, reads CASSIVLANEQFF.

Turning to this clone: Sequencing ends 3 residues short of the CDR3 end; the germline J gene provides the rest. The chain combines TRBV19 with TRBJ1-5; tentatively, D is TRBD1 (6 bases). The CDR3 length is 15 residues. Germline V gene data show CDR1 as LNHDA and CDR2 as SQIVND (reference sequence). Deletions cut 5 bases from V and 4 bases from J, with 15 bases between. The CDR3 loop is CASSEAGVRNQPQHF. CDR3 DNA (partial): TGTGCCAGTAGTGAGGCAGGGGTTCGGAATCAGCCC.

In this sample, this clone turned up many times. The read is 3 residues too short to cover the CDR3 end, so that end is filled in from the germline J gene. V and J are TRBV5-6 and TRBJ2-2; D is uncertain. The V end lost 0 bases, the J end lost 6 bases, and 9 bases lay between the germline ends. Germline V gene lookup returns CDR1 SGHDT and CDR2 YYEEEE. The CDR3 is made up of 14 amino acids. The CDR3 DNA, read in part, is TGTGCCAGCAGCTTGGCCGGTGATGCCGGGGAG. This encodes CASSLAGDAGE. The complete CDR3 sequence is CASSLAGDAGELFF.

This clone was picked up a small number of times. The CDR3 end is not reached by the read, which stops 3 residues before it; the germline J gene fills it in. This chain joins TRBV5-6 and TRBJ2-5, with D possibly being TRBD1 (8 bases). From germline, CDR1 is SGHDT and CDR2 YYEEEE. Trimming took off 4 bases at V and 5 bases at J, with 15 bases between the two ends. The CDR3 sequence is 14 residues long. CDR3 bases read: TGTGCCAGCAGCCTCCCACAGGGGGGGGAGACC. It encodes CASSLPQGGET. The full CDR3 sequence reads CASSLPQGGETQYF.

This clone was found many times. The sequenced fragment ends 3 residues before the CDR3 boundary, so the rest is inferred from the germline J gene. The chain combines TRBV7-6 with TRBJ2-7; 8 nucleotides align to TRBD1. V dropped 3 bases and J dropped 3; count of bases not matched to a gene: 4. This CDR3 contains 14 residues. Germline lookup yields CDR1 SGHVS and CDR2 FNYEAQ. CDR3 bases read: TGTGCCAGCAGCTTCCGGGACAGGATCTACGAG. Translating gives CASSFRDRIYE. The CDR3 reads in full as CASSFRDRIYEQYF.

This clone was seen more than once but under ten times. The part of the CDR3 DNA that was read is TGTGCCAGCAGCCAACGACGGGGATCTTACAATGAG. Protein sequence: CASSQRRGSYNE. The full CDR3 sequence reads CASSQRRGSYNEQFF. V usage is TRBV7-2 and J usage is TRBJ2-1; the D gene is possibly TRBD2 (5 bases). The read terminates 3 residues ahead of where the CDR3 ends, so the germline J gene completes it. CDR1 and CDR2 from the germline V gene are SGHTA and FQGNSA. The CDR3 spans 15 residues. The ends were cut back, 5 bases at V and 4 bases at J, with 15 bases in the middle.

The table lists this clone with many counts. The read terminates 3 residues before the CDR3 end, so the remaining end is supplied by the germline J gene. The gene calls are TRBV7-8 and TRBJ2-7, with a weak D call TRBD2 (6 bases). This CDR3 has 16 amino acids. Trimming cost V 0 bases and J 0 bases, with 12 bases left between them. Germline V lookup: CDR1 SGHVS, CDR2 FQNEAQ. CDR3 DNA (partial): TGTGCCAGCAGCTTAGCTACTAGCCTAAGCTCCTACGAG. Amino acid sequence: CASSLATSLSSYE. The full-length CDR3 reads as CASSLATSLSSYEQYF. Together with reference TRBV7-8 and TRBJ2-7, the CDR3 gives the full variable domain: GAGVSQSPRYKVAKRGQDVALRCDPISGHVSLFWYQQALGQGPEFLTYFQNEAQLDKSGLPSDRFFAERPEGSVSTLKIQRTQQEDSAVYLCASSLATSLSSYEQYFGPGTRLTVT.

This clone was detected many times. The CDR3 extends 3 residues past the end of the read, so its final part is completed from the germline J gene. This chain uses TRBV19 with TRBJ2-3; 8 bases align to TRBD2. CDR3 size: 13 residues. Trimming took 4 bases from V and 6 from J; bases not matched to a gene: 3. Germline CDR1 and CDR2: LNHDA and SQIVND (reference sequence). Incomplete CDR3 DNA: TGTGCCAGTAGTAAACTAGCGGAGGATACG. Translated: CASSKLAEDT. The whole CDR3 sequence is CASSKLAEDTQYF.

This clone was recorded at least ten times. The read terminates 3 residues ahead of where the CDR3 ends, so the germline J gene completes it. The chain links TRBV14 to TRBJ2-1; maybe TRBD1 (6 bases). The germline V and J ends were trimmed by 1 base and 3 bases, with 10 bases remaining between them. This CDR3 has 15 amino acids. CDR1 SGHDN and CDR2 FVKESK come from the germline V gene. CDR3 DNA, as far as it was read: TGTGCCAGCAGCCAAGCAGGGGCCAACTACAATGAG. It translates to CASSQAGANYNE. In full, the CDR3 is CASSQAGANYNEQFF.

This clone has a handful of counts. The read is 3 residues too short to cover the CDR3 end, so that end is filled in from the germline J gene. This chain links TRBV2 with TRBJ1-4; 7 bases map to TRBD1. Per germline, CDR1 SNHLY and CDR2 FYNNEI. The trim removed 7 bases at V and 5 bases at J, leaving 10 bases unmatched. The CDR3 sequence is 15 residues long. The part of the CDR3 DNA that was read is TGTGCCAGCACTCTCAACAGGGGATCAAATGAAAAA. It specifies CASTLNRGSNEK. From start to end, the CDR3 is CASTLNRGSNEKLFF.

The sample holds many counts of this clone. The CDR3 end falls 3 residues outside the read, so it is completed with the germline J gene. This chain uses TRBV29-1 with TRBJ2-5; 7 bases match TRBD2. Germline assignment: CDR1 SQVTM and CDR2 ANQGSEA. The ends lost 1 base at V and 5 bases at J; junction bases unmatched: 4. This CDR3 is built from 13 residues. CDR3 protein: CSVEGWGGETQYF. The sequenced part of the CDR3 DNA is TGCAGCGTTGAAGGGTGGGGGGGGGAGACC.

CDR3 loop: CASNQGAGYTF. CDR3 DNA, as far as it was read: TGTGCCAGCAATCAAGGGGCAGGC. J is TRBJ1-2 and V is TRBV2; perhaps TRBD1 as D (5 bases). The DNA ends 3 residues before the CDR3 does, and the rest of the CDR3 is filled in from the germline J gene. Per the germline V gene, CDR1 is SNHLY and CDR2 is FYNNEI. CDR3 size: 11 residues.

This clone was found many times. The read is 3 residues too short to cover the CDR3 end, so that end is filled in from the germline J gene. The chain couples TRBV19 to TRBJ2-2; 15 nucleotides align to TRBD2. CDR3 size: 19 residues. Losses at the gene ends were 4 bases for V and 6 bases for J; bases not matched to a gene: 12. The germline CDR1 and CDR2 sequences are LNHDA and SQIVND (reference sequence). The CDR3: CASSTQRTSGRARAGELFF. The DNA read from the CDR3 is TGTGCCAGTAGTACACAAAGGACTAGCGGGAGGGCAAGGGCCGGGGAG.

At least ten counts were recorded for this clone. Read coverage stops 3 residues before the CDR3 terminus; the germline J gene supplies the remainder. The chain employs TRBV5-1 and TRBJ1-4, with 7 nucleotides matching TRBD1. This CDR3 region has 16 residues. The V gene end was trimmed by 1 base and the J gene end by 8 bases; junction bases not matched to a gene: 11. In germline, CDR1 is SGHRS, CDR2 YFSETQ. CDR3 DNA (partial): TGCGCCAGCAGCTTGCTAGCACAGGGGATAGGGGAAAAA. The encoded protein is CASSLLAQGIGEK. The full CDR3 sequence reads CASSLLAQGIGEKLFF.

This clone was seen more than once but under ten times. The read gets to within 3 residues of the CDR3 end, and the germline J gene fills in the rest. The genes are TRBV2 and TRBJ2-1; TRBD1 agrees at 10 bases. V shed 6 bases, J shed 6 bases, and the junction held 8 bases outside the gene matches. The CDR3 spans 15 residues. Germline lookup yields CDR1 SNHLY and CDR2 FYNNEI. The CDR3 is CASRKGQGGSNEQFF. Partial CDR3 DNA: TGTGCCAGCAGAAAAGGACAGGGGGGTTCCAATGAG. The full variable domain, in which reference TRBV2 and TRBJ2-1 provide the parts outside the CDR3, is EPEVTQTPSHQVTQMGQEVILRCVPISNHLYFYWYRQILGQKVEFLVSFYNNEISEKSEIFDDQFSVERPDGSNFTLKIRSTKLEDSAMYFCASRKGQGGSNEQFFGPGTRLTVL.

This clone has a count of ten or more. The CDR3 is cut off 3 residues early in the read; its end comes from the germline J gene. V gene TRBV9 combines with J gene TRBJ2-7; 9 bases fit TRBD1. Germline V gene data show CDR1 as SGDLS and CDR2 as YYNGEE. The CDR3 runs 13 residues. V lost 4 bases to trimming and J lost 5 bases; unmatched junction nucleotides: 4. The CDR3 bases that were read are TGTGCCAGCAGCAGGGACAGGGCCCACGAG. Amino acid sequence: CASSRDRAHE. The full CDR3 is CASSRDRAHEQYF.

This clone has just a few counts. The read halts 3 residues ahead of the CDR3 end, with the missing end drawn from the germline J gene. The chain has TRBV7-2 and TRBJ2-7, with D perhaps matching TRBD1 (6 bases). CDR1 and CDR2 (germline): SGHTA, FQGNSA. The V and J ends lost 1 base and 4 bases respectively, with 14 bases between them. The CDR3 extends over 15 amino acids. This CDR3 reads CASSLGAGASYEQYF. CDR3 bases read: TGTGCCAGCAGCTTAGGGGCAGGGGCCTCGTACGAG.

This clone was detected many times. The read is 3 residues too short to cover the CDR3 end, so that end is filled in from the germline J gene. The rearrangement links TRBV20-1 to TRBJ2-1; the match to TRBD2 covers 9 bases. CDR1 DFQATT and CDR2 SNEGSKA come from the germline V gene (reference sequence). This CDR3 region has 20 residues. The V gene end was trimmed by 0 bases and the J gene end by 2 bases; junction bases not matched to a gene: 17. Partial CDR3 DNA: TGCAGTGCTAGAGATCGCCCCCGACTAGCGGCGTCAAAACCCTACAATGAG. Protein sequence: CSARDRPRLAASKPYNE. The entire CDR3 protein is CSARDRPRLAASKPYNEQFF.